This TCR beta chain was retrieved from a study of OX40 agonist ivuxolimab in advanced cancers. About the study as a whole: Ivuxolimab, which targeted the costimulatory receptor OX40 (CD134), was an agonistic, fully human IgG2 monoclonal antibody. Intravenous ivuxolimab was administered to patients every 2 weeks at six dose levels: 0.01, 0.1, 0.3, 1.5, 3 and 10 mg/kg. Among the approximately 50 dose-escalation patients, 19 had hepatocellular carcinoma, 15 melanoma, 9 renal cell carcinoma and 9 head and neck cancer. A male proportion of 75% to 85% and a mean age of around 60 years, ranging from about 23 to 79, were recorded for the dose-escalation cohort. Patients were allowed to have had prior anti-PD-1, anti-PD-L1 or anti-CTLA-4 therapy, and 40% of the dose-escalation patients had been treated with checkpoint inhibitors. Partial responses were achieved by three dose-escalation patients, of whom one had hepatocellular carcinoma and two had cutaneous melanoma. The point of sequencing TCRbeta in the periphery was to test whether ivuxolimab changed TCR sequence diversity and drove clonal T-cell expansion. The paper describes the monotherapy dose-escalation part (N ≈ 52 patients) of the phase I trial of ivuxolimab. Results the study describes overall, beyond this receptor: At doses from 0.1 to 3.0 mg/kg, clonal expansion was seen in both CD4+ and CD8+ blood T cells between baseline and week 6. After ivuxolimab, expanded clones were on average more numerous among CD8+ T cells than among CD4+ T cells. Low levels of normalized T-cell clonal expansion were also seen in some patients who did not respond. Partial responders in the 0.1-3.0 mg/kg groups had among the lowest normalized peripheral clonal expansion, especially among CD8+ T cells. Which antigens the clonally expanded peripheral T cells were specific for was not determined.

Patients with autoimmune disease history or receiving systemic immunosuppression were excluded from the trial. In every dose cohort, peripheral blood was drawn for TCR sequencing at baseline, cycle 4 day 1, and cycle 7 day 1. Samples came from an open-label, multicenter, first-in-human phase I dose-escalation trial of ivuxolimab. Adults with locally advanced or metastatic melanoma, renal cell carcinoma, hepatocellular carcinoma or head and neck squamous cell carcinoma were enrolled in the trial. CD4+ and CD8+ T cells were sorted separately from peripheral blood before TCR sequencing. Details on this clone: Its antigen is currently not known. Base qualities are missing; no much larger clone stands one base away.

Based on the germline V gene, the CDR1 and CDR2 sequences are MNHNS and SASEGT. The V end gives up 7 bases and the J end 5 bases, leaving 6 bases in the junction not matched to a gene. The CDR3 measures 14 amino acids from cysteine to phenylalanine. The kept DNA is CDR3 alone, 42 bases in frame from the first base. Genomic DNA was isolated from the sorted cells so that the TCRbeta CDR3 region could be sequenced. TCRbeta CDR3 regions were sequenced using the immunoSEQ Assay. The source is immuneACCESS, and TCRdb retained only in-frame sequences with V and J called. Part of the clones is not carried over; for the studies checked, unresolved V genes explain less than half of this, and the remainder is unexplained. For this sample the table gives 50,000 to 60,000 clones, of which 79% were detected only once. The ten largest clonotypes hold approximately 1.2% of the sample.

The chain is encoded by TRBV6-1 joined to TRBJ2-1; 9 central nucleotides agree with TRBD2. The TCR originated in an adult with an advanced solid tumor such as melanoma, head and neck, liver or kidney cancer. Specimen: CD4+ or CD8+ T cells sorted from blood, collected in a trial of the OX40 agonist ivuxolimab. The DNA sequence follows: TGTGCCAGCAATGGCGGGAGGGCAGACAATGAGCAGTTCTTC. It is translated as CASNGGRADNEQFF.